The next 23 T cell receptor beta chains were all read from a single sample in a study of cytomegalovirus exposure and HLA in healthy donors. Researchers ran the PCR with 60 Vbeta and 13 Jbeta primers. Only in-frame clones appear in the TCRdb table, and some are missing; sequencing was by immunoSEQ multiplex PCR. The data show 150,000 or so clones, with approximately 79% seen just once and 7.1% held by the top ten. Sequencing was performed on PBMCs. The receptor source for this set is a middle-aged man in good health and CMV-seropositive.

The chain joins TRBV5-1 to TRBJ2-5, with TRBD1 matching 8 bases. TRBJ2-7 explains the end of the DNA better; the J call may be wrong. Germline V gene lookup returns CDR1 SGHRS and CDR2 YFSETQ. The CDR3 loop spans 14 amino acids. This CDR3 is CASSFTGGSYEQYF. The CDR3 nucleotides read TGCGCCAGCAGCTTCACAGGGGGCTCCTACGAGCAGTACTTC.

The chain recombines TRBV5-6 with TRBJ1-3, with 7 bases that match TRBD1. Looked up from germline, CDR1 is SGHDT and CDR2 is YYEEEE. The V gene end was trimmed by 4 bases and the J gene end by 2 bases; junction bases not matched to a gene: 6. The CDR3 is 15 residues long. CDR3 sequence (DNA): TGTGCCAGCAGCGGAACAGGGGCTCCTGGAAACACCATATATTTT. Translating gives CASSGTGAPGNTIYF. Filled out from reference TRBV5-6 and TRBJ1-3, the complete variable domain reads DAGVTQSPTHLIKTRGQQVTLRCSPKSGHDTVSWYQQALGQGPQFIFQYYEEEERQRGNFPDRFSGHQFPNYSSELNVNALLLGDSALYLCASSGTGAPGNTIYFGEGSWLTVV.

Only a few counts were recorded for this clone. The chain employs TRBV15 and TRBJ1-5; 8 bases are shared with TRBD1. Losses at the gene ends were 5 bases for V and 5 bases for J; bases not matched to a gene: 11. This CDR3 spans 16 amino acids. Looked up from germline, CDR1 is LNHNV and CDR2 is YYDKDF (reference sequence). The CDR3 DNA follows: TGTGCCACCAGCTACGGGACAGGTATATTCCATCAGCCCCAGCATTTT. This translates into CATSYGTGIFHQPQHF.

This sequence joins TRBV7-3 and TRBJ1-2; tentative D call: TRBD1 (6 bases). The CDR3 covers 13 residues. Germline V lookup: CDR1 SGHTA, CDR2 FQGTGA. V lost 5 bases and J lost 5, with 12 bases in between. As DNA, the CDR3 is TGTGCCAGCAGCCTTCAGGGGAGATATGGCTACACCTTC. Residues: CASSLQGRYGYTF.

The V gene is TRBV27, the J gene TRBJ1-2, with 12 bases identical to TRBD1. With 7 bases clipped from V and 6 bases from J, the junction kept 12 bases outside the gene matches. The CDR3 totals 16 residues. Germline-derived CDR1 and CDR2 are MNHEY and SMNVEV (reference sequence). CDR3 amino acids: CASTTARDRGRNGYTF. CDR3 bases: TGTGCCAGCACCACAGCAAGGGACAGGGGGCGAAATGGCTACACCTTC.

This clone has just a few counts. V usage is TRBV4-2 and J usage is TRBJ2-7, with 7 bases aligning to TRBD1. V lost 0 bases and J lost 3; bases outside the gene matches: 2. This CDR3 is built from 14 residues. Germline V gives CDR1 LGHNA, CDR2 YNFKEQ. DNA of the CDR3: TGTGCCAGCAGCCAAGATGCAGGGGGCTACGAGCAGTACTTC. Translation gives CASSQDAGGYEQYF.

The genes are TRBV9 and TRBJ2-7; 8 bases align to TRBD1. V was pared by 2 bases and J by 2 bases, with 9 bases of the junction left unmatched. CDR1 and CDR2 from the germline V gene are SGDLS and YYNGEE. The CDR3 sequence is 16 residues long. CDR3 protein: CASSVGLGQVPYEQYF. The CDR3 DNA reads TGTGCCAGCAGCGTGGGCCTGGGACAGGTCCCCTACGAGCAGTACTTC. The entire variable domain, with the rest obtained from reference TRBV9 and TRBJ2-7, is as follows: DSGVTQTPKHLITATGQRVTLRCSPRSGDLSVYWYQQSLDQGLQFLIQYYNGEERAKGNILERFSAQQFPDLHSELNLSSLELGDSALYFCASSVGLGQVPYEQYFGPGTRLTVT.

The V gene is TRBV27, the J gene TRBJ2-7; D is unclear. Germline V gene data show CDR1 as MNHEY and CDR2 as SMNVEV (reference sequence). V was trimmed by 3 bases and J by 3 bases, leaving 6 bases between them. The CDR3 is 12 amino acids. The CDR3 loop is CASSLSFYEQYF. CDR3 sequence (DNA): TGTGCCAGCAGTTTGAGTTTCTACGAGCAGTACTTC.

The rearrangement links TRBV14 to TRBJ2-5; possibly TRBD1 for D (6 bases). Trimming stripped 0 bases from V and 6 bases from J, with 11 bases between. CDR1 and CDR2 from the germline V gene are SGHDN and FVKESK. This CDR3 region has 14 residues. CDR3 loop: CASSQEIRGKTQYF. CDR3 DNA sequence: TGTGCCAGCAGCCAAGAGATCAGGGGAAAGACCCAGTACTTC.

V and J are TRBV5-6 and TRBJ2-7, with TRBD1 identical over 7 bases. This CDR3 contains 14 residues. V was clipped by 3 bases and J by 6 bases; unmatched bases: 9. CDR1 SGHDT and CDR2 YYEEEE come from the germline V gene. The CDR3 here is CASSYPGQLTEQYF. The CDR3 coding sequence is TGTGCCAGCAGCTACCCGGGACAGCTTACCGAGCAGTACTTC.

The J gene is TRBJ2-7, the V gene TRBV5-1; D uncertain. Trimming shortened V by 4 bases and J by 3 bases, and 8 bases separated the two germline ends. The germline CDR1 and CDR2 sequences are SGHRS and YFSETQ. This CDR3 contains 12 residues. CDR3 DNA: TGCGCCAGCAGCCCCGGTTACTACGAGCAGTACTTC. Amino acid sequence: CASSPGYYEQYF.

J is TRBJ1-1 and V is TRBV7-3; weak D call: TRBD1 (5 bases). Between the trimmed V and J ends, which lost 3 bases and 5 bases, there was a span of 19 bases. Germline CDR1 SGHTA, CDR2 FQGTGA. The CDR3 is 16 residues long. The CDR3 here is CASSLVPGRGGTEAFF. In DNA form, the CDR3 reads TGTGCCAGCAGCTTGGTTCCCGGTCGGGGGGGAACTGAAGCTTTCTTT. Combining the CDR3 with reference TRBV7-3 and TRBJ1-1 gives the whole variable domain GAGVSQTPSNKVTEKGKYVELRCDPISGHTALYWYRQSLGQGPEFLIYFQGTGAADDSGLPNDRFFAVRPEGSVSTLKIQRTERGDSAVYLCASSLVPGRGGTEAFFGQGTRLTVV.

V and J are TRBV7-3 and TRBJ2-1; tentatively, D is TRBD2 (6 bases). The CDR3 runs to 15 residues. The ends were cut back, 5 bases at V and 0 bases at J, with 11 bases in the middle. Germline V gives CDR1 SGHTA, CDR2 FQGTGA. The DNA of the CDR3 is TGTGCCAGCAGCCAAGTCGGGGGCTCCTACAATGAGCAGTTCTTC. Its translation: CASSQVGGSYNEQFF.

This clone was recorded only once. The J gene is TRBJ2-7, the V gene TRBV5-3, with unresolved D. TRBV5-3 is sorted into the ORF group, with uncertain function. The CDR3 has 12 residues. V gave up 0 bases and J gave up 5 bases, with 6 bases separating them. DNA for the CDR3: TGTGCCAGAAGCTTGGGCGGAGACGAGCAGTACTTC. Protein: CARSLGGDEQYF.

The rearrangement joins TRBV19 to TRBJ1-5; 7 bases are shared with TRBD1. Germline values: CDR1 LNHDA, CDR2 SQIVND (reference sequence). Trimming at V came to 2 bases and at J to 3 bases, leaving 10 bases not matched to a gene. CDR3 length equals 17 residues. As DNA, the CDR3 is TGTGCCAGTAGTATACACCTACCGACAGGGTCCAATCAGCCCCAGCATTTT. Translation: CASSIHLPTGSNQPQHF. Variable domain in full (rest from reference TRBV19 and TRBJ1-5): DGGITQSPKYLFRKEGQNVTLSCEQNLNHDAMYWYRQDPGQGLRLIYYSQIVNDFQKGDIAEGYSVSREKKESFPLTVTSAQKNPTAFYLCASSIHLPTGSNQPQHFGDGTRLSIL.

This sequence joins TRBV10-3 and TRBJ2-1; D is possibly TRBD1 (5 bases). CDR1 ENHRY and CDR2 SYGVKD come from the germline V gene. The CDR3 is 17 amino acids. V lost 11 bases and J 0 bases, leaving 23 bases between the germline ends. The CDR3 here is CASQPGRRLASYNEQFF. The CDR3 DNA reads TGTGCCTCGCAACCAGGGCGACGACTTGCCTCCTACAATGAGCAGTTCTTC.

V is TRBV28 and J is TRBJ1-6; 7 bases line up with TRBD1. V was pared by 6 bases and J by 6 bases, with 8 bases of the junction left unmatched. From germline, CDR1 is MDHEN and CDR2 SYDVKM. This CDR3 is built from 15 residues. For the CDR3, the DNA is TGTGCCAGCAGCCCGACAGGGTACCGTAATTCACCCCTCCACTTT. This sequence encodes CASSPTGYRNSPLHF.

The rearrangement uses TRBV14 and TRBJ2-7; D is possibly TRBD1 (6 bases). Trimming shortened V by 3 bases and J by 4 bases, and 13 bases separated the two germline ends. The CDR3 length is 14 residues. CDR1 is SGHDN and CDR2 is FVKESK in the germline V gene. For the CDR3, the DNA is TGTGCCAGCAGCCAGCAGGGGATAGGGTACGAGCAGTACTTC. Its translation: CASSQQGIGYEQYF.

V and J are TRBV7-8 and TRBJ1-1; TRBD1 is a possible D gene (5 bases). V gave up 1 base and J gave up 3 bases, with 15 bases separating them. CDR1 and CDR2 from the germline V gene are SGHVS and FQNEAQ. The CDR3 has 16 amino acids. The CDR3 bases are TGTGCCAGCAGCTTAGGCCGGCGTCAGGGCGACACTGAAGCTTTCTTT. It is translated as CASSLGRRQGDTEAFF.

The chain joins TRBV19 to TRBJ2-2, with D perhaps matching TRBD2 (5 bases). The CDR3 covers 14 residues. The V and J ends lost 1 base and 5 bases respectively, with 8 bases between them. Germline CDR1 LNHDA, CDR2 SQIVND (reference sequence). Written as DNA, the CDR3 is TGTGCCAGTAGTATAGCGGGCGGGACCGGGGAGCTGTTTTTT. Translated, it gives CASSIAGGTGELFF.

The rearrangement uses TRBV5-4 and TRBJ2-7, with D possibly being TRBD1 (6 bases). In germline, CDR1 is SGHNT, CDR2 YYREEE (reference sequence). This CDR3 spans 16 amino acids. V lost 4 bases and J 5 bases, leaving 22 bases between the germline ends. The CDR3 sequence is CASSPRGGGAGHEQYF. The CDR3 DNA reads as TGTGCCAGCAGCCCCCGGGGTGGGGGCGCCGGCCACGAGCAGTACTTC.

V usage is TRBV19 and J usage is TRBJ1-2; D gene uncertain. This CDR3 has 11 amino acids. Trimming left V 0 bases short and J 8 bases short, with 4 bases between. Germline CDR1 is LNHDA and CDR2 is SQIVND (reference sequence). CDR3 in DNA: TGTGCCAGTAGTATAGACCTCGGCTACACCTTC. Amino acids: CASSIDLGYTF.

This clone showed up just a few times. The chain has TRBV9 and TRBJ2-2, with 8 bases fitting TRBD1. The CDR3 runs to 15 residues. The trim removed 3 bases at V and 3 bases at J, leaving 4 bases unmatched. Germline-derived CDR1 and CDR2 are SGDLS and YYNGEE. CDR3 amino acids: CASSAGGGHTGELFF. The CDR3 DNA reads TGTGCCAGCAGCGCAGGGGGCGGGCACACCGGGGAGCTGTTTTTT.